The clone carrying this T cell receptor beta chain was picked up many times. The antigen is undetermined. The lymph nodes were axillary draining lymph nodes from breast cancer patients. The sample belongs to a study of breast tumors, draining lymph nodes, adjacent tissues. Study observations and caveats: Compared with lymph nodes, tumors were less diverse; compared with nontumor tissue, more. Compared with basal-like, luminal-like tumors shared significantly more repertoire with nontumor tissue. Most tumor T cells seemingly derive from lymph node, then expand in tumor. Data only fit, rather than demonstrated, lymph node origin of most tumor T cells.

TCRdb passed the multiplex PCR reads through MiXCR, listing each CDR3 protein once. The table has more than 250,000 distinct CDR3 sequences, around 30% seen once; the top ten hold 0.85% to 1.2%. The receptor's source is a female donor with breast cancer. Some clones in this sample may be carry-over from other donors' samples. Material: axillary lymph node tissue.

The CDR3, as DNA: TGCGCCAGCAGCTTGGTACCAGGCCTCTCCTACGAGCAGTACTTC. Translation gives CASSLVPGLSYEQYF. The chain has TRBV5-1 and TRBJ2-7; D is uncertain. Germline assignment: CDR1 SGHRS and CDR2 YFSETQ. The CDR3 is made up of 15 amino acids. The V end lost 0 bases, the J end lost 0 bases, and 10 bases lay between the germline ends.